These T cell receptor beta chains were read from a single sample in a study of cytomegalovirus exposure and HLA in healthy donors. Generated by immunoSEQ multiplex PCR, the TCRdb table keeps only in-frame clones and is missing some. The sample lists around 180,000 clones, about 86% occurring once. Sequencing used PBMCs. The source is a woman aged 18 to 35 in good health and CMV-seropositive. Both conserved end residues are part of each CDR3. D genes are given only for firm matches. The size field is filled for only some rows; it gives once, few, many or a size class.

abundance	v_gene	j_gene	d_gene	CDR3aa	CDR3nt
NA	TRBV6-5	TRBJ2-2	NA	CAARTPNTGELFF	TGTGCCGCCCGGACACCCAACACCGGGGAGCTGTTTTTT
NA	TRBV5-6	TRBJ2-1	NA	CASSFGDNEQFF	TGTGCCAGCAGCTTCGGGGACAATGAGCAGTTCTTC
NA	TRBV18	TRBJ1-5	TRBD1	CASSLGQDSNQPQHF	TGTGCCAGCTCACTGGGACAGGATAGCAATCAGCCCCAGCATTTT
once	TRBV30	TRBJ2-7	NA	CAWSVGAREQYF	TGTGCCTGGAGTGTTGGGGCGAGAGAGCAGTACTTC
NA	TRBV6-1	TRBJ2-7	NA	CASRTGNSYEQYF	TGTGCCAGCAGGACGGGGAACTCCTACGAGCAGTACTTC
NA	TRBV21-1	TRBJ2-5	NA	CASSTGGRKETQYF	TGTGCCAGCAGCACCGGAGGACGAAAGGAGACCCAGTACTTC
NA	TRBV9	TRBJ2-5	NA	CASSVSGGWETQYF	TGTGCCAGCAGCGTTTCGGGGGGCTGGGAGACCCAGTACTTC
NA	TRBV4-2	TRBJ2-5	TRBD2	CASSLSRLAGTQETQYF	TGTGCCAGCAGCCTAAGCCGGCTAGCGGGGACACAAGAGACCCAGTACTTC
NA	TRBV30	TRBJ2-1	TRBD2	CASSSGGVANEQFF	TGTGCCAGCTCTAGCGGGGGGGTAGCAAATGAGCAGTTCTTC
NA	TRBV5-1	TRBJ2-4	TRBD2	CASSLGGGVKNIQYF	TGCGCCAGCAGCTTGGGCGGGGGGGTTAAAAACATTCAGTACTTC
once	TRBV11-3	TRBJ2-2	TRBD1	CASSMDRGLDGELFF	TGTGCCAGCAGCATGGACAGGGGGCTGGACGGGGAGCTGTTTTTT
NA	TRBV7-3	TRBJ1-1	NA	CASSQGPNTEAFF	TGTGCCAGCAGCCAGGGCCCGAACACTGAAGCTTTCTTT
NA	TRBV5-4	TRBJ2-3	NA	CASSLAETSTDTQYF	TGTGCCAGCAGCTTAGCTGAAACCAGCACAGATACGCAGTATTTT
once	TRBV7-6	TRBJ2-1	TRBD2	CASSYGLAGNEQFF	TGTGCCAGCAGCTACGGACTAGCTGGCAATGAGCAGTTCTTC
NA	TRBV19	TRBJ1-6	TRBD1	CASSPGQGGNSPLHF	TGTGCCAGTAGCCCCGGACAGGGAGGGAATTCACCCCTCCACTTT
once	TRBV30	TRBJ1-6	NA	CASSTRDIYNSPLHF	TGTGCCTCGAGCACCAGGGACATATATAATTCACCCCTCCACTTT
NA	TRBV18	TRBJ2-3	NA	CASSGGSDTQYF	TGTGCCAGCTCAGGAGGGTCAGATACGCAGTATTTT
once	TRBV7-2	TRBJ2-5	NA	CASSLDEKGTFRRTQYF	TGTGCCAGCAGCTTAGACGAGAAAGGGACTTTTCGACGGACCCAGTACTTC
NA	TRBV19	TRBJ2-1	NA	CASSIPLSSYNEQFF	TGTGCCAGTAGTATTCCCCTGAGCTCCTACAATGAGCAGTTCTTC
NA	TRBV4-3	TRBJ2-2	NA	CASSQSPTGELFF	TGCGCCAGCAGCCAGTCCCCGACCGGGGAGCTGTTTTTT
NA	TRBV30	TRBJ1-4	TRBD1	CASRSQTGSNEKLFF	TGTGCTTCCCGTAGTCAGACAGGGTCTAATGAAAAACTGTTTTTT
NA	TRBV7-6	TRBJ2-3	NA	CASSLNGDLLDTQYF	TGTGCCAGCAGCCTTAATGGGGACTTACTAGATACGCAGTATTTT
NA	TRBV7-9	TRBJ1-1	NA	CASSLSHGVDTEAFF	TGTGCCAGCAGCTTATCACACGGGGTGGACACTGAAGCTTTCTTT
NA	TRBV29-1	TRBJ1-4	TRBD1	CSVDSGGGTNEKLFF	TGCAGCGTTGATTCAGGGGGCGGAACTAATGAAAAACTGTTTTTT
NA	TRBV19	TRBJ1-6	TRBD1	CASSIAFGQGYSPLHF	TGTGCCAGTAGTATAGCCTTCGGACAGGGCTATTCACCCCTCCACTTT
NA	TRBV7-9	TRBJ1-1	NA	CASRGLNTEAFF	TGTGCCAGCCGAGGCCTGAACACTGAAGCTTTCTTT
NA	TRBV7-9	TRBJ2-7	NA	CASSAELASSYEQYF	TGTGCCAGCAGCGCCGAACTAGCTAGCTCCTACGAGCAGTACTTC
NA	TRBV28	TRBJ1-2	NA	CASRISGNGYTF	TGTGCCAGCAGAATATCAGGGAATGGCTACACCTTC
NA	TRBV2	TRBJ1-1	NA	CASSGDMNTEAFF	TGTGCCAGCAGTGGGGACATGAACACTGAAGCTTTCTTT
few	TRBV6-1	TRBJ2-7	TRBD1	CASRPDRGLYEQYF	TGTGCCAGCAGGCCGGACAGGGGGTTGTACGAGCAGTACTTC
NA	TRBV30	TRBJ1-2	NA	CAWRLPPPNYGYTF	TGTGCCTGGAGACTACCTCCCCCTAACTATGGCTACACCTTC
NA	TRBV7-2	TRBJ2-5	TRBD2	CASSFSGGDRETQYF	TGTGCCAGCAGCTTTAGCGGGGGGGACAGGGAGACCCAGTACTTC